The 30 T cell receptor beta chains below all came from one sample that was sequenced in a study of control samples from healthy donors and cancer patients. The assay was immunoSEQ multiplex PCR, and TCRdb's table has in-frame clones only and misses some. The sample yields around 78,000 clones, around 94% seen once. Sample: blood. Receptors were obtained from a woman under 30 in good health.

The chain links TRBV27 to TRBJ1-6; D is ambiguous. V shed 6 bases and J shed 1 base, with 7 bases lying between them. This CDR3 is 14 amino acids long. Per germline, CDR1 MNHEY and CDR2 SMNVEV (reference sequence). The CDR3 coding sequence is TGTGCCAGCAGGGTGGCATCCTATAATTCACCCCTCCACTTT. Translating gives CASRVASYNSPLHF.

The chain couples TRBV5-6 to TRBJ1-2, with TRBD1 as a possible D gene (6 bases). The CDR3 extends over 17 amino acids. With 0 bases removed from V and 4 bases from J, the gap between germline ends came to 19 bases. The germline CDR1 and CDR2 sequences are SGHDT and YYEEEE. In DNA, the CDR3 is TGTGCCAGCAGCTTGGAGGGGGGACGACGGAACTCCTATGGCTACACCTTC. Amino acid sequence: CASSLEGGRRNSYGYTF.

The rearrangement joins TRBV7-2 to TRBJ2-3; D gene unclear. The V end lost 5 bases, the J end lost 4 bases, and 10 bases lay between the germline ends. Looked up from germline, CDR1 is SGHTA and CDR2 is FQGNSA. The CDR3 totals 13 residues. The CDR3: CASSPFGPDTQYF. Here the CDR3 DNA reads TGTGCCAGCAGCCCCTTTGGTCCAGATACGCAGTATTTT.

CDR3 loop: CASSLGTGGFNEQFF. CDR3 in DNA: TGTGCCAGCAGTTTAGGGACAGGGGGTTTCAATGAGCAGTTCTTC. V usage is TRBV28 and J usage is TRBJ2-1, with 11 bases aligning to TRBD1. Germline V lookup: CDR1 MDHEN, CDR2 SYDVKM. The CDR3 covers 15 residues. V was pared by 2 bases and J by 6 bases, with 3 bases of the junction left unmatched. The complete variable domain, with remaining parts taken from reference TRBV28 and TRBJ2-1, reads DVKVTQSSRYLVKRTGEKVFLECVQDMDHENMFWYRQDPGLGLRLIYFSYDVKMKEKGDIPEGYSVSREKKERFSLILESASTNQTSMYLCASSLGTGGFNEQFFGPGTRLTVL.

CDR3: CASSDSYEQYF. In DNA form, the CDR3 reads TGTGCCAGCAGCGACAGCTACGAGCAGTACTTC. The chain is built from TRBV3-1 (or the pseudogene TRBV3-2) and TRBJ2-7, with TRBD1 as a possible D gene (5 bases). This CDR3 has 11 amino acids. Germline V gives CDR1 LGHDT, CDR2 YNNKEL (reference sequence). Trimming cost V 5 bases and J 3 bases, with 5 bases left between them.

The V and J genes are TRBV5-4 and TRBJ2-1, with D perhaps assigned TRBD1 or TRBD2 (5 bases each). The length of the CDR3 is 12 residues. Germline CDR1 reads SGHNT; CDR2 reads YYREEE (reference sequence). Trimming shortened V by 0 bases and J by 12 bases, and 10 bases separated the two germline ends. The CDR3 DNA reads TGTGCCAGCAGCTTGGCCACGGGGCCGCAGTTCTTC. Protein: CASSLATGPQFF.

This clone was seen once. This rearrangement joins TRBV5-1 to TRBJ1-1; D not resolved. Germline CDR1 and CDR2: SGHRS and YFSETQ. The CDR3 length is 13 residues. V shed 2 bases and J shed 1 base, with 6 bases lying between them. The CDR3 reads CASSFDGNTEAFF. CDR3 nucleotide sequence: TGCGCCAGCAGCTTCGACGGGAACACTGAAGCTTTCTTT.

The DNA of the CDR3 is TGTGCCACCAGTGACCCGAACCCTGCATCCGTCGGGGAGACCCAGTACTTC. This sequence encodes CATSDPNPASVGETQYF. The chain employs TRBV24-1 and TRBJ2-5; D not certain. Trimming took off 4 bases at V and 5 bases at J, with 22 bases between the two ends. Germline assignment: CDR1 KGHDR and CDR2 SFDVKD. The CDR3 totals 17 residues.

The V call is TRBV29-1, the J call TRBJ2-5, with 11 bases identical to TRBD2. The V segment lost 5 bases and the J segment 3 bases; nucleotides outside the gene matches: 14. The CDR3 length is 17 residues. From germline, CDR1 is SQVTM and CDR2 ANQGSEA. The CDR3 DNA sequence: TGCAGCGTTCCACGCCCGACTAGCGGGGTCTTAAAAGAGACCCAGTACTTC. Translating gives CSVPRPTSGVLKETQYF. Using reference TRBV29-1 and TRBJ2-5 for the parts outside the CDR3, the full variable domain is SAVISQKPSRDICQRGTSLTIQCQVDSQVTMMFWYRQQPGQSLTLIATANQGSEATYESGFVIDKFPISRPNLTFSTLTVSNMSPEDSSIYLCSVPRPTSGVLKETQYFGPGTRLLVL.

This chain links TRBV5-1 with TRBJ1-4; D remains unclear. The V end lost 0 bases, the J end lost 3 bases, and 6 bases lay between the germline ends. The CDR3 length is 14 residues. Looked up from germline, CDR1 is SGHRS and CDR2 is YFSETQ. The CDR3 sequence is CASSLDRANEKLFF. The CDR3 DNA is TGCGCCAGCAGCTTGGACAGAGCTAATGAAAAACTGTTTTTT.

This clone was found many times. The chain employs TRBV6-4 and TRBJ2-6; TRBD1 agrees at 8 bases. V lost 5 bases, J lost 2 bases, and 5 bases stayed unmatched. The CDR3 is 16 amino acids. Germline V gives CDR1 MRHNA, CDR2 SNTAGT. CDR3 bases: TGTGCCAGCAGTACTTCAGGGGGCACTGGGGCCAACGTCCTGACTTTC. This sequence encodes CASSTSGGTGANVLTF.

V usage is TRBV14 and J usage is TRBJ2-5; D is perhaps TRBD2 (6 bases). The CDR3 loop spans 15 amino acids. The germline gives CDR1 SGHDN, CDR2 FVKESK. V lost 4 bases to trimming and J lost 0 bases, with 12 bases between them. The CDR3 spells CASSPLAEYQETQYF. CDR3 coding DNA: TGTGCCAGCAGCCCGTTAGCGGAGTACCAAGAGACCCAGTACTTC.

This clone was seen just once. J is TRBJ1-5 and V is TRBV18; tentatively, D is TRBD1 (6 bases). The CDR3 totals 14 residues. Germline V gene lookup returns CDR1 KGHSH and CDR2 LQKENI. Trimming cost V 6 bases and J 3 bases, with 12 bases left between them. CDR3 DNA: TGTGCCAGCTCGGGGGCAGCCCTCAATCAGCCCCAGCATTTT. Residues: CASSGAALNQPQHF.

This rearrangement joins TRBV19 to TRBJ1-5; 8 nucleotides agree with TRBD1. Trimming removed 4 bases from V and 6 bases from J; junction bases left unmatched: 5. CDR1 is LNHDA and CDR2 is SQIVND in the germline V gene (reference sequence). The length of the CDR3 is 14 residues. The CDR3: CASSRDQGAQPQHF. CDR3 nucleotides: TGTGCCAGTAGTAGAGACCAGGGGGCTCAGCCCCAGCATTTT.

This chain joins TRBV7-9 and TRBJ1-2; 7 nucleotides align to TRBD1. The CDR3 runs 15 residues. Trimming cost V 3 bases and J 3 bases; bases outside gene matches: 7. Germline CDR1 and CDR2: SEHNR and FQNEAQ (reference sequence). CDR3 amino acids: CASSFRQGHYYGYTF. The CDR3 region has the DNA TGTGCCAGCAGCTTCCGACAGGGACACTACTATGGCTACACCTTC.

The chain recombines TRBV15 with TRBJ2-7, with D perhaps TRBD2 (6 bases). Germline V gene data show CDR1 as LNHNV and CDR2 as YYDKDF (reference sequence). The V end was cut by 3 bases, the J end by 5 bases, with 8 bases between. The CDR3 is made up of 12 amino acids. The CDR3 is CATSRGGDEQYF. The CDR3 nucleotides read TGTGCCACCAGCAGGGGGGGAGACGAGCAGTACTTC.

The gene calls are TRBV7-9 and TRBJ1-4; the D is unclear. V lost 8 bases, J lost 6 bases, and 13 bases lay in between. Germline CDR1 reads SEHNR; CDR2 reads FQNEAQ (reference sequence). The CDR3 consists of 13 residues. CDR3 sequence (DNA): TGTGCCAGCTCCAAGAGAGGAGATGAAAAACTGTTTTTT. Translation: CASSKRGDEKLFF.

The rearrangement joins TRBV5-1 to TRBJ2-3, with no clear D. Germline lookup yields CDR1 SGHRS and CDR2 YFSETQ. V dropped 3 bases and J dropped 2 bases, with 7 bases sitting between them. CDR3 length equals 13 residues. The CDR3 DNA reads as TGCGCCAGCAGCTACGGAGACACAGATACGCAGTATTTT. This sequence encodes CASSYGDTDTQYF.

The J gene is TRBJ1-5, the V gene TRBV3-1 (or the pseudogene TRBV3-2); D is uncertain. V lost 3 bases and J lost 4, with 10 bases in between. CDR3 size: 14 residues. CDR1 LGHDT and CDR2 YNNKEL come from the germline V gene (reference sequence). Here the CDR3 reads CASSHNNGNQPQHF. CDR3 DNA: TGTGCCAGCAGCCATAATAACGGTAATCAGCCCCAGCATTTT.

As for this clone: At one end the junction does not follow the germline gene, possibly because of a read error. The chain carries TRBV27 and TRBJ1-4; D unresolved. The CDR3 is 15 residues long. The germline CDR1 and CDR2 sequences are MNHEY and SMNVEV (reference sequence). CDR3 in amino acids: CAGSLWFGRNEKLFF. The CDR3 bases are TGTGCCGGCAGTTTGTGGTTTGGTCGCAATGAAAAACTGTTTTTT.

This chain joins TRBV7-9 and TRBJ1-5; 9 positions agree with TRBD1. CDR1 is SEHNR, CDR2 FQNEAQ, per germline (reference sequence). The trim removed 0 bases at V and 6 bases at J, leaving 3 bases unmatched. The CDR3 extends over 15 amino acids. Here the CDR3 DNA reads TGTGCCAGCAGCTTAGCGGGACAGGGAATTCAGCCCCAGCATTTT. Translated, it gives CASSLAGQGIQPQHF.

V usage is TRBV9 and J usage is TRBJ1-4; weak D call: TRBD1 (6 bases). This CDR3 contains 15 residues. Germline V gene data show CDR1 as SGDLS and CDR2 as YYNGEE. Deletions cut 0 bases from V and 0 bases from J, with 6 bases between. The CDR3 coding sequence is TGTGCCAGCAGCGTAGGGACAGCAACTAATGAAAAACTGTTTTTT. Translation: CASSVGTATNEKLFF.

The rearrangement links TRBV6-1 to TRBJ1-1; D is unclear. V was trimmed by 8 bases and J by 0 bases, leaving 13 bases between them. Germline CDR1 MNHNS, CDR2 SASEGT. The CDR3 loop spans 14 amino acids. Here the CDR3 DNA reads TGTGCCAGCGTCACAGCCGCCATGAACACTGAAGCTTTCTTT. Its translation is CASVTAAMNTEAFF.

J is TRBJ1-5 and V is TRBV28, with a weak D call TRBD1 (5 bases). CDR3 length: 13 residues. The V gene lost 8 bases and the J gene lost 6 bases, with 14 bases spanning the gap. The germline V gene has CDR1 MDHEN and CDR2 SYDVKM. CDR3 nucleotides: TGTGCCAGCCGACCAGGGAGCGGTCAGCCCCAGCATTTT. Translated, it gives CASRPGSGQPQHF. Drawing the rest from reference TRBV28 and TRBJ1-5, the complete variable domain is DVKVTQSSRYLVKRTGEKVFLECVQDMDHENMFWYRQDPGLGLRLIYFSYDVKMKEKGDIPEGYSVSREKKERFSLILESASTNQTSMYLCASRPGSGQPQHFGDGTRLSIL.

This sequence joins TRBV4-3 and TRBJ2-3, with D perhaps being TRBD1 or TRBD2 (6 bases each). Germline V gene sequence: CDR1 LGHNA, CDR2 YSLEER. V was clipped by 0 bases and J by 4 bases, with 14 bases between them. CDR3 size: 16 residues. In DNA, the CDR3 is TGCGCCAGCAGCCAAGAGGGGCGGGGACATCCAGATACGCAGTATTTT. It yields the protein CASSQEGRGHPDTQYF.

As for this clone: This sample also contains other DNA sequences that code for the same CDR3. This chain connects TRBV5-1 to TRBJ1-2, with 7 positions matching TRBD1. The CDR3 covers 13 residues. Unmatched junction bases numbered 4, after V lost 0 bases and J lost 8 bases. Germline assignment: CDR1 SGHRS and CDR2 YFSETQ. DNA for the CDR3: TGCGCCAGCAGCTTGGCAGGGGGTGGCGGCTACACCTTC. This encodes CASSLAGGGGYTF.

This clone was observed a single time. In DNA form, the CDR3 reads TGTGCCAGCAGCGATTCTCCCGGGATCACAGATACGCAGTATTTT. Translation: CASSDSPGITDTQYF. The chain couples TRBV7-3 to TRBJ2-3, with D tentatively TRBD2 (5 bases). Per the germline V gene, CDR1 is SGHTA and CDR2 is FQGTGA. The CDR3 covers 15 residues. V shed 5 bases and J shed 2 bases, with 14 bases lying between them.

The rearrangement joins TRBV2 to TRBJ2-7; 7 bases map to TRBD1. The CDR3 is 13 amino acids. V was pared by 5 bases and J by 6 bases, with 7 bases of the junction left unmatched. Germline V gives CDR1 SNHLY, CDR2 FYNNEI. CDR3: CASSPNTGVEQYF. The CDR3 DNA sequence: TGTGCCAGCAGTCCAAACACAGGGGTCGAGCAGTACTTC. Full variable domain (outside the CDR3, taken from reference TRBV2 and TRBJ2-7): EPEVTQTPSHQVTQMGQEVILRCVPISNHLYFYWYRQILGQKVEFLVSFYNNEISEKSEIFDDQFSVERPDGSNFTLKIRSTKLEDSAMYFCASSPNTGVEQYFGPGTRLTVT.

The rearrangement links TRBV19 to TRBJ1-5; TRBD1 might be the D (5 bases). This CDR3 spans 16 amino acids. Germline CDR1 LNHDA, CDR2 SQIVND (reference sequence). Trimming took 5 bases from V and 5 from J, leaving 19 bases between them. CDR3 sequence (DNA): TGTGCCAGTAGTGGGCAGGGTAGAACGCGGGATCAGCCCCAGCATTTT. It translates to CASSGQGRTRDQPQHF.

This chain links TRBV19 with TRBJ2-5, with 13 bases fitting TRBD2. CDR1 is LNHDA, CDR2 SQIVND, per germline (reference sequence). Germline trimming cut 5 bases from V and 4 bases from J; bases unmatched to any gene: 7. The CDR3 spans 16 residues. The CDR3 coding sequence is TGTGCCAGTAGTGGACTAGCGGGGGCAGTCCGAGAGACCCAGTACTTC. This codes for CASSGLAGAVRETQYF.